The rows below give T cell receptor beta chains drawn from one sample of a study of CD8+ T cells in alopecia areata. Sequenced by immunoSEQ multiplex PCR; TCRdb stores in-frame clones only, minus some. This sample has about 210,000 clones, with around two fifths found just once. Sequencing used CD4+ T cells sorted from blood, obtained around week 37, from a patient treated with tofacitinib. The receptors originated from a human donor with alopecia areata. Both conserved end residues are part of each CDR3. Fields, in order: J gene, V gene, CDR3 protein.

>TRBJ1-1|TRBV4-3
CASSQPGGGGNTEAFF
>TRBJ1-1|TRBV7-9
CASRQTLNTEAFF
>TRBJ2-5|TRBV5-6
CASSGETQYF
>TRBJ1-2|TRBV15
CATSSRVFPNYGYTF
>TRBJ1-1|TRBV6-5
CASRPGGMNTEAFF
>TRBJ2-5|TRBV7-9
CASSLVTGRAQETQYF
>TRBJ2-5|TRBV19
CASRGEETQYF
>TRBJ1-5|TRBV27
CASSWAGGNQPQHF
>TRBJ1-1|TRBV7-9
CASSFRGNTEAFF
>TRBJ2-7|TRBV27
CASSSLSGGSYEQYF
>TRBJ1-4|TRBV5-1
CASSLGSYEKLFF
>TRBJ2-3|TRBV30
CAWSRTSGIADTQYF
>TRBJ1-2|TRBV30
CAWSVRANYGYTF
>TRBJ2-3|TRBV29-1
CSVDAGRATDTQYF
>TRBJ1-1|TRBV5-1
CASSLGLNTEAFF
>TRBJ2-2|TRBV4-2
CASSLRRGTGELFF
>TRBJ2-7|TRBV20-1
CSALLGYEQYF
>TRBJ1-5|TRBV5-1
CASSRDPNQPQHF
>TRBJ2-3|TRBV19
CASSPRVRTDTQYF
>TRBJ2-5|TRBV4-1
CASSPDKGAHVETQYF
>TRBJ2-5|TRBV7-3
CASSLIPAERETQYF
>TRBJ1-5|TRBV2
CATNRGPDQPQHF
>TRBJ2-5|TRBV30
CAWSAGTQETQYF
>TRBJ2-3|TRBV28
CASSSGTDTQYF
>TRBJ2-1|TRBV7-9
CATAGSSNEQFF
>TRBJ2-7|TRBV18
CASSPPGTVLYEQYF
>TRBJ2-7|TRBV18
CASSFGNEQYF
>TRBJ2-3|TRBV18
CASSSYGRAEADTQYF
>TRBJ2-3|TRBV30
CAWRGSGIDTQYF
>TRBJ1-2|TRBV6-5
CASRETGTGNYGYTF
>TRBJ1-1|TRBV6-5
CASRERGGMNTEAFF
>TRBJ2-3|TRBV30
CAWSVAGSGITDTQYF
>TRBJ2-6|TRBV10-3
CASNQVTGGANVLTF
>TRBJ2-5|TRBV9
CASSVGNSGVRQETQYF
>TRBJ1-1|TRBV5-1
CASSFSGTVNTEAFF
>TRBJ2-3|TRBV4-3
CASSRGAGVGTDTQYF
>TRBJ2-1|TRBV20-1
CSAREYNEQFF
>TRBJ2-1|TRBV5-1
CASSTKWGTDQSYNEQFF
>TRBJ1-2|TRBV30
CAWRTGGNYGYTF
>TRBJ2-6|TRBV7-8
CASSFVTGANVLTF
>TRBJ2-3|TRBV21-1
CASSPWDFRPDTQYF
>TRBJ2-3|TRBV5-4
CASSLEFSDTQYF
>TRBJ2-5|TRBV19
CASSTGTSGLETQYF
>TRBJ1-2|TRBV28
CASSLSPRLNYGYTF
>TRBJ2-7|TRBV30
CAWREVEGKRSYEQYF
>TRBJ2-3|TRBV10-1
CASSETDTQYF
>TRBJ2-7|TRBV6-5
CASKRGRTYEQYF
>TRBJ2-5|TRBV11-2
CASSLVSLAGPWETQYF
>TRBJ1-3|TRBV30
CAWGPGNTIYF
>TRBJ2-5|TRBV19
CASSPWTSGDPIGETQYF
>TRBJ2-5|TRBV29-1
CSARAGPGETQYF
>TRBJ2-2|TRBV30
CAWRSTLRQGTGELFF
>TRBJ2-1|TRBV19
CASSRLAGEWNEQFF
>TRBJ2-5|TRBV29-1
CSSRTGQETQYF
>TRBJ2-5|TRBV30
CAWRAPREVETQYF
>TRBJ2-1|TRBV28
CASSRTLPEQFF
>TRBJ2-3|TRBV29-1
CSVDVGLATDTQYF